One and the same sample provided the 2 T cell receptor beta chains below, sequenced in a study of prognosis after radiotherapy for stage I lung cancer. The TCR beta CDR3 region was amplified from genomic DNA, with two rounds of multiplex PCR being used for the amplification. Gene-specific primers for each TRBV and TRBJ gene drove first-round PCR. TCRdb reprocessed the multiplex PCR reads with MiXCR, giving one entry per CDR3 protein. This sample carries 11,000 to 15,000 distinct CDR3 sequences, around 54% of them seen once, and the ten largest clones take 26%. Sequences were derived from PBMCs, sampled before or after stereotactic body radiation therapy (not recorded which). The receptors were gathered from a donor over 45 with non-small cell lung cancer.

The gene calls are TRBV6-2 or TRBV6-3 and TRBJ2-1, with 8 bases lining up with TRBD2. This CDR3 has 14 residues. V shed 2 bases and J 10 bases; nucleotides not matched to a gene: 7. Germline V CDR1 and CDR2: MNHEY, SVGEGT. The CDR3: CASSYTRTSREQFF. CDR3 nucleotides: TGTGCCAGCAGTTACACCCGGACTAGCCGGGAGCAGTTCTTC.

This clonotype has more than one count but fewer than ten. This chain links TRBV30 with TRBJ2-7; 12 bases align to TRBD2. Trimming at V came to 2 bases and at J to 3 bases, leaving 11 bases not matched to a gene. This CDR3 region has 17 residues. Germline V gene data show CDR1 as GTSNPN and CDR2 as SVGIG (reference sequence). CDR3 sequence: CAWSPPNTSGRFYEQYF. CDR3 coding DNA: TGTGCCTGGAGTCCCCCAAATACTAGCGGGAGGTTCTACGAGCAGTACTTC.